This T cell receptor (beta chain) was sequenced for a study of T cell responses to AZD1222 COVID-19 vaccine. Per the germline V gene, CDR1 is MNHEY and CDR2 is SVGEGT. This CDR3 has 17 residues. With 5 bases clipped from V and 1 base from J, the junction kept 10 bases outside the gene matches. As for this clone: The target antigen is unknown.

Study conclusions and caveats: Most donors were white British and more were female, and clonal diversity was possibly underestimated. Repertoires were obtained solely post-peak T cell response. Unmutated variant regions are reportedly the target of nearly half of TCRs that are spike-specific.

TCRdb's table, derived via immunoSEQ multiplex PCR, lists solely in-frame clones and lacks some. The sample comprises over 110,000 clones, more than 85% of which are singletons, and around 2.7% rests with the top ten. The TCR was taken from an adult in good health. The chain has TRBV6-2 or TRBV6-3 and TRBJ2-1; 8 positions match TRBD2. This sample comprised peripheral blood, obtained on day 0 of AZD1222 vaccination. CDR3 protein: CASSPRAGGISYNEQFF. For the CDR3, the DNA is TGTGCCAGCAGTCCGAGGGCGGGAGGTATTTCCTACAATGAGCAGTTCTTC.